This T cell receptor (beta chain) was sequenced during a study of T-cell memory formation after mild COVID-19. This clonotype was detected ten times or more. The antigen remains unidentified. This CDR3 region has 14 residues. CDR1 DFQATT and CDR2 SNEGSKA come from the germline V gene (reference sequence). V dropped 4 bases and J dropped 7; count of bases not matched to a gene: 9. A single record per CDR3 protein comes from TCRdb applying MiXCR to the 5' RACE reads. The data show 30,000 to 45,000 distinct CDR3 sequences, roughly 11% seen once. Study-wide results and caveats: Clones shrinking between day 15 and 85 showed a balanced CD4/CD8 split, and those that grew later tilted toward CD4+. A subset of responding clones appeared in pre-infection memory, suggesting cross-reactive memory joined.

The TCR was taken from a man aged 18 to 30 who had mild COVID-19 (a few samples of this study predate the infection). Cell type and time point are not known. The sequencing input was PBMCs or a T cell subset sorted from them (not recorded which). The chain joins TRBV20-1 to TRBJ2-4; 8 bases align to TRBD1. CDR3: CSATSTGAANIQYF. For the CDR3, the DNA is TGCAGTGCTACCTCGACAGGGGCGGCTAACATTCAGTACTTC.